The following is a TCR beta chain sequence with its context. The data originate from a study of technical replicates of blood from a handful of donors. Only in-frame clones appear in the TCRdb table, and some are missing; sequencing was by immunoSEQ multiplex PCR. In the table there are 70,000 to 85,000 clones, 92% of which are singletons. The germline V gene has CDR1 SGHDT and CDR2 YYEEEE. Germline trimming cut 4 bases from V and 10 bases from J; bases unmatched to any gene: 8. The length of the CDR3 is 14 residues. Sequenced input: T cells isolated from PBMCs. This chain uses TRBV5-6 with TRBJ1-6, with 7 bases fitting TRBD1. The sequence derives from a human donor in good health. CDR3 in DNA: TGTGCCAGCAGCATCGGGACAGTATCCTCACCCCTCCACTTT. Amino acids: CASSIGTVSSPLHF.